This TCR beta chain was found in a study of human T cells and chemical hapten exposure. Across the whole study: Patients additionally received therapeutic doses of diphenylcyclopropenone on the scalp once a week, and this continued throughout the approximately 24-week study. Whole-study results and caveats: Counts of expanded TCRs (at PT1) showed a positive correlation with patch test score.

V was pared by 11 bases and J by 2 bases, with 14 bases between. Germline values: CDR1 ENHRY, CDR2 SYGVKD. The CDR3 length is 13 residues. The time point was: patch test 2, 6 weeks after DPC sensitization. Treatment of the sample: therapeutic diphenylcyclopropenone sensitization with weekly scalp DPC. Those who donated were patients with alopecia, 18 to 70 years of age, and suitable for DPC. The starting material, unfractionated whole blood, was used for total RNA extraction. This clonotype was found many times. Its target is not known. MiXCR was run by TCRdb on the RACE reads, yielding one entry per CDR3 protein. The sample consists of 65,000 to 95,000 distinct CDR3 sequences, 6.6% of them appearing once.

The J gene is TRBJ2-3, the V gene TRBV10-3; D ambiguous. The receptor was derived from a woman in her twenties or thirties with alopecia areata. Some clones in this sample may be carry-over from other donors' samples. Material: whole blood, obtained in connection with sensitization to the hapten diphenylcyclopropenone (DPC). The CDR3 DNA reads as TGTGCCTCTTCAGGAGAGGTCACAGATACGCAGTATTTT. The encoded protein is CASSGEVTDTQYF.